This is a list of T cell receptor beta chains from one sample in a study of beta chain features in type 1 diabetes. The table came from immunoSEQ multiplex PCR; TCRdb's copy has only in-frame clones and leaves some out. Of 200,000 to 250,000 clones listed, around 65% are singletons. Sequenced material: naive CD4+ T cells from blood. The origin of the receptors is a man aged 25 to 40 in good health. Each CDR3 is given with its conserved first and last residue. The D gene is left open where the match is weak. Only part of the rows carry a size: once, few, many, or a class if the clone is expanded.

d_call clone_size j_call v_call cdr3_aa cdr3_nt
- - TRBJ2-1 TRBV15 CATSRDRRGGMYNEQFF TGTGCCACCAGCAGAGATAGAAGGGGGGGAATGTACAATGAGCAGTTCTTC
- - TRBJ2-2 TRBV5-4 CASSLVQGGTGELFF TGTGCCAGCAGCTTGGTACAGGGAGGCACCGGGGAGCTGTTTTTT
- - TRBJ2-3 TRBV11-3 CASSLQGPPDTQYF TGTGCCAGCAGCTTACAAGGACCGCCAGATACGCAGTATTTT
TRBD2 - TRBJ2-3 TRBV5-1 CASSLVSGASTGLDTQYF TGCGCCAGCAGCTTGGTAAGCGGGGCCTCCACGGGGCTAGATACGCAGTATTTT
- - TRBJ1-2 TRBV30 CAWSPNSVGGYTF TGTGCCTGGAGTCCAAACTCCGTGGGAGGCTACACCTTC
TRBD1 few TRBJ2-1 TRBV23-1 CASSLPTGALAREQFF TGCGCCAGCAGTCTCCCGACAGGGGCACTAGCCCGTGAGCAGTTCTTC
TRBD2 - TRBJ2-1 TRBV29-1 CSVEDIRLAANEQFF TGCAGCGTTGAAGATATCCGACTAGCGGCGAATGAGCAGTTCTTC
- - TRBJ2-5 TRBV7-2 CASSLRSETQYF TGTGCCAGCAGCTTACGGTCAGAGACCCAGTACTTC
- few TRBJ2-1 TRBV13 CASRRLGMINNEQFF TGTGCCAGCAGGAGACTAGGCATGATAAACAATGAGCAGTTCTTC
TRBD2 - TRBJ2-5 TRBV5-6 CASSQGLRETQYF TGTGCCAGCAGCCAGGGACTACGAGAGACCCAGTACTTC
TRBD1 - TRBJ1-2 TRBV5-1 CASSLQGVLEGYTF TGCGCCAGCAGCTTACAGGGGGTACTGGAAGGCTACACCTTC
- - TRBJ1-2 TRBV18 CASSNQEVYGYTF TGTGCCAGCTCCAACCAGGAAGTCTATGGCTACACCTTC
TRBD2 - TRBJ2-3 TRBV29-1 CSETSGTDTQYF TGCAGCGAGACTAGCGGGACAGATACGCAGTATTTT
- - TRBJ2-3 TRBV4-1 CASSQGRSGGADTQYF TGCGCCAGCAGCCAAGGCCGGTCCGGAGGGGCAGATACGCAGTATTTT
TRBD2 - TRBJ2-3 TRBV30 CAWSGLSGDTQYF TGTGCCTGGAGTGGGCTTAGCGGGGATACGCAGTATTTT
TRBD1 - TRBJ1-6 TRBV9 CASSPGTGYNSPLHF TGTGCCAGCAGCCCCGGGACAGGGTATAATTCACCCCTCCACTTT
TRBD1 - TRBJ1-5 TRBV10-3 CAIGQDRGKPQHF TGTGCCATCGGCCAGGACAGGGGAAAGCCCCAGCATTTT
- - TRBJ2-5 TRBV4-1 CASSQSSGLETQYF TGCGCCAGCAGCCAGAGCTCAGGGTTGGAGACCCAGTACTTC
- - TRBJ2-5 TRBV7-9 CASSARETQYF TGTGCCAGCAGCGCCCGAGAGACCCAGTACTTC
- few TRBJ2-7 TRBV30 CAWSVTAGKSYEQYF TGTGCCTGGAGTGTAACGGCGGGGAAGTCCTACGAGCAGTACTTC
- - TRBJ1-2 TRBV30 CAWSVPYMWTEDGYTF TGTGCCTGGAGTGTACCGTATATGTGGACGGAAGATGGCTACACCTTC
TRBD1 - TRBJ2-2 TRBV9 CASSFRGLNTGELFF TGTGCCAGCAGCTTCAGGGGGCTGAACACCGGGGAGCTGTTTTTT
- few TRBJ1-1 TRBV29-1 CSACEGRVNTEAFF TGCAGCGCTTGTGAGGGACGGGTGAACACTGAAGCTTTCTTT
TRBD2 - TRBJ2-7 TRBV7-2 CASSRRLAGVYEQYF TGTGCCAGCAGTCGCCGACTAGCGGGGGTCTACGAGCAGTACTTC
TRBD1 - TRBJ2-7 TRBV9 CASSPGQAGYEQYF TGTGCCAGCAGCCCCGGACAGGCGGGTTACGAGCAGTACTTC